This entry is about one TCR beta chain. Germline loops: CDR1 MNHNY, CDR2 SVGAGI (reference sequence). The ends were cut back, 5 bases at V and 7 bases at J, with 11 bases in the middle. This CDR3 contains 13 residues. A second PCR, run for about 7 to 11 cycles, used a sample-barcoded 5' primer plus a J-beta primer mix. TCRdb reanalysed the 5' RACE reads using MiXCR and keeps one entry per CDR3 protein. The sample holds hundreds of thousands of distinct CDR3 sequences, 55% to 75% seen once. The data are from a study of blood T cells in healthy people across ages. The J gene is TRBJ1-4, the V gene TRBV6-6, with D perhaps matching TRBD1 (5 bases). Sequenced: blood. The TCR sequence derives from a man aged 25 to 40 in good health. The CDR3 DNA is TGTGCCAGCAGTGACAGAGCTGGTGAAAAACTGTTTTTT. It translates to CASSDRAGEKLFF.